A selection of T cell receptor beta chains follows, all from one sample in a study of identical twins. TCRdb passed the 5' RACE reads through MiXCR, listing each CDR3 protein once. The data contain 1.5 million to 2 million distinct CDR3 sequences, roughly a third of them seen just once; the ten biggest clones take up 0.25% to 0.3%. Sequenced input: cord blood. Source of these receptors: a newborn girl in good health. Each CDR3 is given with its conserved first and last residue. Fields, in order: D gene, clone size, V gene, CDR3 protein. D genes are given only for firm matches. A row's size may be missing; if present it is once, few, many or a size class.

>-|-|TRBV5-1
CANSLAGVSYEQYF
>TRBD1|-|TRBV5-1
CASSLPTGDYEQYF
>TRBD1|many|TRBV7-9
CASSDRGIQYF
>-|few|TRBV10-3
CAISGGQAVNTEAFF
>TRBD1|-|TRBV5-1
CASSLGLTGARTDTQYF
>-|-|TRBV3-1
CASSQVLPTFTDTQYF
>TRBD2|-|TRBV5-1
CASSFDPSGGTDTQYF
>-|-|TRBV18
CASSPTGKLVLPYGYTF
>TRBD2|few|TRBV18
CASSPGLAGGWNEQFF
>TRBD1|few|TRBV24-1
CATSEGQSSNEKLFF
>TRBD1|-|TRBV27
CASSSPVGQRYGAQYF
>-|many|TRBV4-2
CASSPRFGTDTQYF
>-|few|TRBV18
CASSPATLGEQYF
>TRBD2|few|TRBV7-8
CASSLGRPRLADVYNEQFF
>-|few|TRBV29-1
CSVRNRQAYNEQFF
>TRBD2|few|TRBV20-1
CSARDPVFLAGGDEQFF
>-|-|TRBV12-3/TRBV12-4
CASTPLTIPKNTEAFF
>TRBD2|-|TRBV20-1
CSASPTLSGRVYEQYF
>-|few|TRBV4-1
CASSNEGAAGYEQYF
>TRBD2|-|TRBV5-5
CASSSRPSGGSSYEQYF
>TRBD1|-|TRBV5-8
CASSLGQLPAANEKLFF
>-|-|TRBV5-1
CASSFLTVGYGQYF
>-|few|TRBV19
CASSIDRGQTQYF
>TRBD2|once|TRBV20-1
CSAVAGGDYNEQYF
>TRBD2|-|TRBV4-1
CASSQVRLASNEQFF
>-|many|TRBV2
CASSNRANYGYTF
>TRBD2|-|TRBV20-1
CSARVPGLADNEQFF
>-|-|TRBV13
CASSSDRGLASNYGYTF
>-|few|TRBV5-6
CASSLLSWGPEKLFF
>-|many|TRBV2
CASSELGINYGYTF
>TRBD1|-|TRBV3-1
CASSHGQGTEAFF
>TRBD1|-|TRBV7-2
CASSFGGTEASYGYTF